The clone carrying this TCR beta chain was seen only a few times. The antigen is not known. Using a J-beta primer mix together with a sample-barcoded 5' primer, a second PCR was run for 7 to 11 cycles. MiXCR was run by TCRdb on the 5' RACE reads, yielding one entry per CDR3 protein. Of 850,000 or so distinct CDR3 sequences listed, about 30% were seen once; the top ten hold roughly 17%. This record comes from a study of blood T cells in healthy people across ages. General study points: Fewer expanded clones and more diversity marked long-lived versus aged donors. Per million T cells, the diversity of TCR beta decreased roughly linearly as age advanced.

This clonotype was obtained from a woman of 80 years or more in good health. Sequenced material: blood.

In DNA, the CDR3 is TGTGCCAGCTCACCACAGTTCTCGAACACCGGGGAGCTGTTTTTT. This translates into CASSPQFSNTGELFF. V and J are TRBV18 and TRBJ2-2, with D hard to call. Per germline, CDR1 KGHSH and CDR2 LQKENI. V lost 1 base to trimming and J lost 0 bases, with 6 bases between them. The CDR3 has 15 residues.